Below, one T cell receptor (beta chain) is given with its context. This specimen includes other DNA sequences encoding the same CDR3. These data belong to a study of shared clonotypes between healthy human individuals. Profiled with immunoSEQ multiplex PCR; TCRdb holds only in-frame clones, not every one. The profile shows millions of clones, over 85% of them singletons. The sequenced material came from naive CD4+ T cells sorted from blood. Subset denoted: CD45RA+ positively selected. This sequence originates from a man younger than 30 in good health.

This chain's CDR3 is CSATRGNEQFF. The DNA of the CDR3 is TGCAGTGCCACCCGGGGGAATGAGCAGTTCTTC. The V and J genes are TRBV20-1 and TRBJ2-1; D might be TRBD2 (6 bases). Germline assignment: CDR1 DFQATT and CDR2 SNEGSKA (reference sequence). This CDR3 contains 11 residues. V lost 6 bases, J lost 7 bases, and 10 bases lay in between.